This T cell receptor (beta chain) was sequenced for a study of blood T cell repertoires in COVID-19. In the original workflow: Counts of nucleated cells, estimated from reference gene primer amplification, were obtained. Assay used: immunoSEQ multiplex PCR; TCRdb lists only in-frame clones, some missing. The D gene and trimming were derived from the DNA, and the V and J assignments and clone size from that table. The profile shows more than 100,000 clones, about 86% of them singletons. CDR3 length equals 13 residues. CDR1 is SGDLS and CDR2 is YYNGEE in the germline V gene. V was cut by 0 bases and J by 5 bases, with 8 bases left in between. Those enrolled, adults aged roughly 18 to 90 years, came from 20 to 25 US areas.

The receptor's source is a man aged 40-49 years with acute COVID-19. The sequenced sample was PBMCs or T cells enriched from blood (not recorded which). V is TRBV9 and J is TRBJ1-2; D is possibly TRBD1 (5 bases). As DNA, the CDR3 is TGTGCCAGCAGCGTAGAGGGGAGGTATGGCTACACCTTC. Translated: CASSVEGRYGYTF.